This T cell receptor (beta chain) appears in the sequencing data of a study of cytomegalovirus exposure and HLA in healthy donors. Turning to this clone: Its specificity is unknown.

Germline-derived CDR1 and CDR2 are MNHEY and SMNVEV (reference sequence). The CDR3 sequence is 14 residues long. Trimming took off 5 bases at V and 1 base at J, with 9 bases between the two ends. Study conclusions and caveats: Through in vitro validation, three CMV-associated chains were shown to be specific for CMV antigens.

PCR employed 60 Vbeta and 13 Jbeta primers. Methods used by the authors: It was a later analysis that counted some 80 million unique TCR beta chains, of which about 10 million were shared. Repertoires were generated with immunoSEQ multiplex PCR, while TCRdb's copy carries only in-frame clones and drops some. The D gene and trimming were derived from the DNA, and the V and J assignments and clone size from that table. The data show around 100,000 clones, over 60% seen once. The rearrangement joins TRBV27 to TRBJ1-5; possibly TRBD1 for D (5 bases). The TCR originated in a woman between 18 and 30 years old in good health and CMV-seropositive. The material sequenced was PBMCs. The CDR3 loop reads CASSPGDSNQPQHF. The CDR3 DNA is TGTGCCAGCAGTCCGGGGGACAGCAATCAGCCCCAGCATTTT.